The present TCR beta chain was sequenced within a study of lung T cells in sarcoidosis with Löfgren's syndrome. As to this clonotype: A much bigger clone sits one base away, suggesting this may be a read error.

TCRdb processed the reads anew with MiXCR; each CDR3 protein has one entry. The table shows 60,000 to 65,000 distinct CDR3 sequences, with 21% occurring only once. This CDR3 contains 15 residues. Germline CDR1 and CDR2: SGHVS and FQNEAQ. Sequenced material: CD4+ T cells from PBMCs. The clonotype comes from a human donor with sarcoidosis (Löfgren's syndrome or another form), or a control subject (not recorded which). The J gene is TRBJ2-7, the V gene TRBV7-8; 7 bases are shared with TRBD2. For the CDR3, the DNA is TGTGCCAGCAGCTTAGTGGCGGGAGCCTCCTACGGGCAGTACTTC. Residues: CASSLVAGASYGQYF. Drawing the rest from reference TRBV7-8 and TRBJ2-7, the complete variable domain is GAGVSQSPRYKVAKRGQDVALRCDPISGHVSLFWYQQALGQGPEFLTYFQNEAQLDKSGLPSDRFFAERPEGSVSTLKIQRTQQEDSAVYLCASSLVAGASYGQYFGPGTRLTVT.